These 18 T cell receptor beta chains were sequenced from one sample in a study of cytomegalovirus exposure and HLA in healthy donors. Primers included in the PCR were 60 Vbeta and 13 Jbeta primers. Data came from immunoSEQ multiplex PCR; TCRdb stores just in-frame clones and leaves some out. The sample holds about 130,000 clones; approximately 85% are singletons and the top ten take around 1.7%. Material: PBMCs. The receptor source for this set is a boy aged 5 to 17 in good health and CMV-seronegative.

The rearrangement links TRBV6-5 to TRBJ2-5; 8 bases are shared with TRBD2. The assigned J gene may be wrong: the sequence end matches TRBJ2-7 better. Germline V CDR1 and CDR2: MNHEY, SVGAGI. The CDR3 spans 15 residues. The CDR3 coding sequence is TGTGCCAGCAGTTACTCGGCGGGAGGAACCTACGAGCAGTACTTC. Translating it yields CASSYSAGGTYEQYF.

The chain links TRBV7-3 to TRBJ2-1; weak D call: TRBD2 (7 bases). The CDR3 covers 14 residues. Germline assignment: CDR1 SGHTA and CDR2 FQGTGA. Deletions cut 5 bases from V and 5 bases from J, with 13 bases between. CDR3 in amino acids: CASSSGTPNNEQFF. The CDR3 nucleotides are TGTGCCAGCAGCAGCGGGACACCCAACAATGAGCAGTTCTTC.

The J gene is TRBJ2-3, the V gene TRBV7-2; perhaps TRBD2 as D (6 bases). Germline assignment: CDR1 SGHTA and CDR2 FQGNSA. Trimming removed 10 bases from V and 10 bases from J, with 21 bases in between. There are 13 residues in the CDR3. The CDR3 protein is CATRDGLKGSQYF. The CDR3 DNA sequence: TGTGCCACGCGGGACGGACTAAAGGGATCGCAGTATTTT.

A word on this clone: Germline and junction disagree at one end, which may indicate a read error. The CDR3 loop is CAWRGTGQGSHQPQHF. The CDR3 DNA is TGTGCCTGGAGGGGAACAGGACAGGGTAGCCATCAGCCCCAGCATTTT. This chain connects TRBV30 to TRBJ1-5, with TRBD1 matching over 8 bases. CDR3 length: 16 residues. The germline V gene encodes CDR1 GTSNPN and CDR2 SVGIG (reference sequence).

CDR3 bases: TGCGCCAGCAGCTTGGAAGGGTCTAGGGGCCAAGAGACCCAGTACTTC. Protein sequence: CASSLEGSRGQETQYF. The chain combines TRBV5-1 with TRBJ2-5; perhaps TRBD1 as D (5 bases). V shed 0 bases and J shed 1 base, with 13 bases lying between them. CDR1 is SGHRS and CDR2 is YFSETQ in the germline V gene. The CDR3 has 16 residues.

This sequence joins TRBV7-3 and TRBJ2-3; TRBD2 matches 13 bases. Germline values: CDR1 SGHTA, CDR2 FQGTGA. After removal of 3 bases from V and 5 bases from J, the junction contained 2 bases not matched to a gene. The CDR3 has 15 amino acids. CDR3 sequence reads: CASSLTSGGRDTQYF. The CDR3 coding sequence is TGTGCCAGCAGCTTGACTAGCGGGGGGCGAGATACGCAGTATTTT.

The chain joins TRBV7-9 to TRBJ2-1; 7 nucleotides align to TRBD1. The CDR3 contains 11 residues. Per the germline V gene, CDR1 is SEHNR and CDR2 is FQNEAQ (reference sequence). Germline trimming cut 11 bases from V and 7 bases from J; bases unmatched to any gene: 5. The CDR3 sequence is CASFRGNEQFF. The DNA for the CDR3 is TGTGCCTCTTTCAGGGGGAATGAGCAGTTCTTC.

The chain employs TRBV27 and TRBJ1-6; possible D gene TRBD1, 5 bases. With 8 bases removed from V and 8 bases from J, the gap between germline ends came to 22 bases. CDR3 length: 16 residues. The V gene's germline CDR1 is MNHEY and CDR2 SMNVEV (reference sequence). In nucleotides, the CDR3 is TGTGCCAGCCCAGGGAGGGGTTTGGCTTGGGATTCACCCCTCCACTTT. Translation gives CASPGRGLAWDSPLHF.

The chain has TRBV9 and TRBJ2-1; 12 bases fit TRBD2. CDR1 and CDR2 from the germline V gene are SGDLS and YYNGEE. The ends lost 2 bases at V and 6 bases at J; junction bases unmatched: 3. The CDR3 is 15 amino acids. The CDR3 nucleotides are TGTGCCAGCAGCGTGTCTAGCGGGAGGGCCAATGAGCAGTTCTTC. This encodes CASSVSSGRANEQFF.

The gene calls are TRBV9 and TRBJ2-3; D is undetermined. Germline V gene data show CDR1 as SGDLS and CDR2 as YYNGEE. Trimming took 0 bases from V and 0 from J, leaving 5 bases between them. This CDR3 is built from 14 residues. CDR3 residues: CASSVVSSTDTQYF. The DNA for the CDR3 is TGTGCCAGCAGCGTAGTTAGTAGCACAGATACGCAGTATTTT.

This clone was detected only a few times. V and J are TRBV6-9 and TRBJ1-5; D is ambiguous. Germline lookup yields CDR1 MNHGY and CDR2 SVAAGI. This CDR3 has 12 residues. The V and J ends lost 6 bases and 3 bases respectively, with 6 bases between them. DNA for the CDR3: TGTGCCAGCAGACAGAACAATCAGCCCCAGCATTTT. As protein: CASRQNNQPQHF.

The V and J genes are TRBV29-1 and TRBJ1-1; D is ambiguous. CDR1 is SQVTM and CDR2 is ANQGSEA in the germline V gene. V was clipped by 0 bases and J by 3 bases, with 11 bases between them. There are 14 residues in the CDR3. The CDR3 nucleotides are TGCAGCGTTGAAGATTCAGGCTCCCACACTGAAGCTTTCTTT. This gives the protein CSVEDSGSHTEAFF.

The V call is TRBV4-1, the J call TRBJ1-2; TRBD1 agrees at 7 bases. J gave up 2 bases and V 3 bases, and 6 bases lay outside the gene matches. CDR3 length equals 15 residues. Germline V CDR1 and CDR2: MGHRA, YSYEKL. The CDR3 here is CASSQTGLENYGYTF. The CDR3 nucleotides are TGCGCCAGCAGCCAGACAGGGTTAGAGAACTATGGCTACACCTTC.

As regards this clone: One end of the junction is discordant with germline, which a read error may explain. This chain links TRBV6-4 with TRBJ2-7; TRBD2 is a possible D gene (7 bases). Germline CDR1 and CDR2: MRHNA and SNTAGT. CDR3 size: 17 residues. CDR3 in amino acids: CASSESASAGAFYEQCF. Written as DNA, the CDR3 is TGTGCCAGCAGTGAATCCGCGTCGGCGGGGGCTTTCTACGAGCAGTGCTTC.

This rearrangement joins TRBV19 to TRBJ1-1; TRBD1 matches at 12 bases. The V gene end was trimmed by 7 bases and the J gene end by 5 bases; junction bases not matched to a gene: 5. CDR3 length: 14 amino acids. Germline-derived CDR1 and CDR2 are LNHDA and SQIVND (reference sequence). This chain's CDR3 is CASTRDRGQTEAFF. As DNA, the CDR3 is TGTGCCAGTACCCGGGACAGGGGGCAAACTGAAGCTTTCTTT.

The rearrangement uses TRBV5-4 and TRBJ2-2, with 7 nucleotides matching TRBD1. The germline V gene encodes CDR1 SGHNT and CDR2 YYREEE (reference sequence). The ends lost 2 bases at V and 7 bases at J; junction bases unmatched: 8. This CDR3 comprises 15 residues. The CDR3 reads CASSLQGRKGGELFF. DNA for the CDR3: TGTGCCAGCAGCTTACAGGGGAGAAAGGGCGGGGAGCTGTTTTTT.

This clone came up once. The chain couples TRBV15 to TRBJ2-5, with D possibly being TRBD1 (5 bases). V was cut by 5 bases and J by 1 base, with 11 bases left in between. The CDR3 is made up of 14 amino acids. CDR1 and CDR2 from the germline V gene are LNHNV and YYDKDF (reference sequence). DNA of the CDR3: TGTGCCACCAGCCCCAGCAGGGTCCAAGAGACCCAGTACTTC. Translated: CATSPSRVQETQYF.

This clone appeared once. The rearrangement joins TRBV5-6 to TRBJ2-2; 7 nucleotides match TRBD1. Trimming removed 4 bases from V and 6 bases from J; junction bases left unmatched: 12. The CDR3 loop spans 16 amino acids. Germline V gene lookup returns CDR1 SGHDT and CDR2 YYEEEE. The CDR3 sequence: CASSLGQVVGSGELFF. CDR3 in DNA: TGTGCCAGCAGCCTTGGACAGGTGGTGGGTTCCGGGGAGCTGTTTTTT.